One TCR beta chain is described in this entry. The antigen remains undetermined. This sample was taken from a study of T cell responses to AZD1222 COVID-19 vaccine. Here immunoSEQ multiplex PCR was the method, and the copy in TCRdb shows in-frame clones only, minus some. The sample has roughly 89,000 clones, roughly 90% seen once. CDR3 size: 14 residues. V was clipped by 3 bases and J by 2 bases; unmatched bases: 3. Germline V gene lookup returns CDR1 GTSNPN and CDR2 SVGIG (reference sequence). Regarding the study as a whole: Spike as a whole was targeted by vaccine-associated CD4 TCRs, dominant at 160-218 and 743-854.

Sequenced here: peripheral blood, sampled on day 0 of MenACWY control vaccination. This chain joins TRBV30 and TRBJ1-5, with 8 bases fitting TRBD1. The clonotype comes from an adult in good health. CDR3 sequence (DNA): TGTGCCTGGAGCCTGGACAGGGGCAATCAGCCCCAGCATTTT. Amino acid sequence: CAWSLDRGNQPQHF.